The 9 T cell receptor beta chains given below trace back to one sample, sequenced in a study of cytotoxic CD8 clonotypes in ibrutinib-treated CLL (dated by TCRdb to 2020 to 2023). The library was obtained by the immunoSEQ multiplex PCR assay. TCRdb provides this immuneACCESS table in a form limited to in-frame rearrangements. Some clones are lacking; in checked studies, under half of them reflect an unresolved V gene, and why the rest are absent is not known. The table for this sample lists fewer than 100,000 clones; around 83% of them were counted only once. Approximately 5.4% of the sample lies in the top ten. The starting material was PBMCs, obtained before ibrutinib treatment. These receptor sequences come from a human donor with chronic lymphocytic leukemia.

The chain employs TRBV7-9 and TRBJ2-7, with D uncertain. There are 13 residues in the CDR3. V was clipped by 8 bases and J by 0 bases, with 11 bases between them. CDR1 is SEHNR, CDR2 FQNEAQ, per germline (reference sequence). The CDR3 DNA sequence: TGTGCCAGCGGGCTGGCGAGCTCCTACGAGCAGTACTTC. Translated: CASGLASSYEQYF. The variable domain in full, with the rest retrieved from reference TRBV7-9 and TRBJ2-7, is DTGVSQNPRHKITKRGQNVTFRCDPISEHNRLYWYRQTLGQGPEFLTYFQNEAQLEKSRLLSDRFSAERPKGSFSTLEIQRTEQGDSAMYLCASGLASSYEQYFGPGTRLTVT.

V gene TRBV19 combines with J gene TRBJ1-4; possible D gene TRBD1, 5 bases. V lost 7 bases to trimming and J lost 0 bases, with 15 bases between them. The CDR3 loop spans 16 amino acids. From germline, CDR1 is LNHDA and CDR2 SQIVND (reference sequence). The CDR3 DNA is TGTGCCAGTACGACCTCTTGGGGACCAACTAATGAAAAACTGTTTTTT. Protein: CASTTSWGPTNEKLFF. Variable domain in full (rest from reference TRBV19 and TRBJ1-4): DGGITQSPKYLFRKEGQNVTLSCEQNLNHDAMYWYRQDPGQGLRLIYYSQIVNDFQKGDIAEGYSVSREKKESFPLTVTSAQKNPTAFYLCASTTSWGPTNEKLFFGSGTQLSVL.

Details on this clone: The sample has other DNA sequences that encode this CDR3 too. V and J are TRBV6-6 and TRBJ1-2, with D unclear. The CDR3 is made up of 13 amino acids. The V end was cut by 8 bases, the J end by 3 bases, with 13 bases between. Per germline, CDR1 MNHNY and CDR2 SVGAGI (reference sequence). The CDR3 coding sequence is TGTGCCAGCTCCCCAACCGGGGACTATGGCTACACCTTC. Translation: CASSPTGDYGYTF.

The chain carries TRBV2 and TRBJ2-7; D might be TRBD1 (6 bases). Germline V CDR1 and CDR2: SNHLY, FYNNEI. With 6 bases removed from V and 0 bases from J, the gap between germline ends came to 15 bases. The length of the CDR3 is 15 residues. The CDR3 protein is CASRPDRLASYEQYF. The CDR3 nucleotides are TGTGCCAGCAGGCCTGACAGGTTAGCCTCCTACGAGCAGTACTTC.

The V gene is TRBV5-6, the J gene TRBJ2-3; weak D call: TRBD2 (5 bases). Germline V lookup: CDR1 SGHDT, CDR2 YYEEEE. Trimming took 4 bases from V and 0 from J, leaving 12 bases between them. There are 15 residues in the CDR3. The CDR3 sequence is CASSKRETSTDTQYF. The CDR3 DNA reads as TGTGCCAGCAGCAAGAGGGAGACTAGCACAGATACGCAGTATTTT.

This clone was recorded a few times. The CDR3, as DNA: TGTGCCAGCTCACCAGGCAGTTCTAACTATGAAAAACTGTTTTTT. Translating gives CASSPGSSNYEKLFF. This chain connects TRBV18 to TRBJ1-4, with D unclear. The V and J ends lost 2 bases and 6 bases respectively, with 13 bases between them. The CDR3 length is 15 residues. The germline gives CDR1 KGHSH, CDR2 LQKENI.

The chain joins TRBV21-1 to TRBJ2-7; no check of the table's D call, TRBD2, against the DNA was made. TRBV21-1 is a recognized pseudogene. CDR3 length: 21 amino acids. Here the CDR3 DNA reads TGTGCCAGCAGCGTGAATACTGCAGACGGGACTAGCGGGGGAAGCTCCTACGAGCAGTACTTC. Translated: CASSVNTADGTSGGSSYEQYF.

The rearrangement links TRBV6-6 to TRBJ1-3, with D tentatively TRBD1 (5 bases). This CDR3 region has 16 residues. Germline V CDR1 and CDR2: MNHNY, SVGAGI (reference sequence). Trimming pared 6 bases from V and 0 bases from J, leaving 15 bases between. CDR3 nucleotides: TGTGCCAGCAGCGAGCTAGACAGCAGCTCTGGAAACACCATATATTTT. Translation: CASSELDSSSGNTIYF.

A single count supports this clone. This chain uses TRBV19 with TRBJ1-5, with 8 nucleotides matching TRBD1. Germline lookup yields CDR1 LNHDA and CDR2 SQIVND (reference sequence). With 4 bases clipped from V and 1 base from J, the junction kept 12 bases outside the gene matches. The CDR3 totals 18 residues. For the CDR3, the DNA is TGTGCCAGTAGTAGGCTCGCAGGGGGCCCGGGAAGCAATCAGCCCCAGCATTTT. Its protein is CASSRLAGGPGSNQPQHF.